Listed below are T cell receptor beta chains from one sample, sequenced in a study of blood T cell repertoires in COVID-19. Method: immunoSEQ multiplex PCR; TCRdb's copy keeps in-frame clones and lacks some. The table has about 100,000 clones, 80% seen once; the top ten hold around an eighth. Source material: peripheral blood. These receptors were obtained from a woman in her 70s with acute or convalescent COVID-19. The CDR3 runs from the conserved cysteine through the conserved F or W. The D gene is left open where the match is weak. Clone size, where shown, is once, few, many, or a class for clones that have expanded.

>TRBV5-6|14|NA|NA|TRBJ2-7
CASSLYGGSYEQYF
TGTGCCAGCAGCTTGTACGGCGGCAGCTACGAGCAGTACTTC
>TRBV6-2/TRBV6-3|15|NA|NA|TRBJ1-4
CASSLYPATNEKLFF
TGTGCCAGCAGTCTATATCCTGCAACTAATGAAAAACTGTTTTTT
>TRBV7-2|15|TRBD2|NA|TRBJ2-3
CASSYPSGATDTQYF
TGTGCCAGCAGCTACCCTAGCGGGGCCACAGATACGCAGTATTTT
>TRBV7-9|16|TRBD1|NA|TRBJ1-2
CASSLAEGQAIYGYTF
TGTGCCAGCAGCTTAGCGGAGGGACAGGCAATCTATGGCTACACCTTC
>TRBV29-1|13|TRBD1|NA|TRBJ1-4
CSANPGTGEKLFF
TGCAGCGCCAACCCCGGGACAGGGGAAAAACTGTTTTTT
>TRBV30|15|TRBD1|once|TRBJ1-6
CAWRLDRAMGSPLHF
TGTGCCTGGAGATTGGACAGGGCAATGGGGTCACCCCTCCACTTT
>TRBV6-5|13|TRBD1|NA|TRBJ1-6
CASSWDRESPLHF
TGTGCCAGCAGCTGGGACAGGGAATCACCCCTCCACTTT
>TRBV12-5|18|TRBD1|NA|TRBJ2-7
CASGLAPPDRGRSYEQYF
TGTGCTAGTGGTTTGGCCCCTCCAGACAGGGGACGTTCCTACGAGCAGTACTTC
>TRBV9|15|TRBD1|NA|TRBJ1-6
CASSASGTENSPLHF
TGTGCCAGCAGCGCTTCCGGGACAGAGAATTCACCCCTCCACTTT
>TRBV3-1/TRBV3-2|15|NA|NA|TRBJ1-3
CASSQWLRAGNTIYF
TGTGCCAGCAGCCAATGGCTCAGGGCTGGAAACACCATATATTTT
>TRBV4-2|13|NA|NA|TRBJ1-1
CASSPTKNTEAFF
TGTGCCAGCAGCCCTACGAAGAACACTGAAGCTTTCTTT
>TRBV2|13|NA|few|TRBJ2-3
CASSVRSTDTQYF
TGTGCCAGCAGTGTTCGTAGCACAGATACGCAGTATTTT
>TRBV10-3|14|NA|once|TRBJ1-5
CAISPTGGNQPQHF
TGTGCCATCAGCCCAACAGGAGGCAATCAGCCCCAGCATTTT
>TRBV19|16|TRBD1|few|TRBJ2-4
CASSLTGGLAKNIQYF
TGTGCCAGTAGTCTCACAGGGGGCTTAGCCAAAAACATTCAGTACTTC
>TRBV30|16|NA|NA|TRBJ2-3
CAWSPFSAARTDTQYF
TGTGCCTGGAGTCCCTTTTCTGCGGCGAGGACAGATACGCAGTATTTT
>TRBV6-5|13|NA|NA|TRBJ1-2
CASNMGPSYGYTF
TGTGCCAGCAACATGGGCCCGTCCTATGGCTACACCTTC
>TRBV12-3/TRBV12-4|12|TRBD1|NA|TRBJ1-1
CASGLQGAVAFF
TGTGCCAGCGGACTGCAGGGGGCGGTAGCTTTCTTT
>TRBV5-4|14|NA|NA|TRBJ1-6
CASSFGVVNSPLHF
TGTGCCAGCAGCTTTGGAGTTGTGAATTCACCCCTCCACTTT
>TRBV5-5|18|NA|NA|TRBJ2-5
CASSNWKGSGVLQETQYF
TGTGCCAGCAGCAATTGGAAAGGCAGCGGCGTACTTCAAGAGACCCAGTACTTC
>TRBV7-8|13|NA|NA|TRBJ2-6
CASESRGANVLTF
TGTGCCAGCGAATCGCGGGGGGCCAACGTCCTGACTTTC
>TRBV11-2|15|NA|NA|TRBJ1-1
CASSHRAVMDTEAFF
TGTGCCAGCAGCCACAGGGCTGTGATGGACACTGAAGCTTTCTTT
>TRBV5-5|15|TRBD1|NA|TRBJ1-2
CASNTGTGAASGYTF
TGTGCCAGCAATACGGGGACAGGGGCGGCCTCTGGCTACACCTTC
>TRBV4-1|15|NA|NA|TRBJ1-5
CASSQDLQSNQPQHF
TGCGCCAGCAGCCAAGATCTACAGTCCAATCAGCCCCAGCATTTT
>TRBV5-8|14|NA|NA|TRBJ1-1
CASRRDLGRTEAFF
TGTGCCAGCAGACGGGACTTGGGAAGGACTGAAGCTTTCTTT
>TRBV4-1|17|TRBD1|NA|TRBJ2-1
CASSHPVGTVEHNEQFF
TGCGCCAGCAGCCACCCTGTGGGGACAGTGGAGCACAATGAGCAGTTCTTC
>TRBV9|14|NA|NA|TRBJ1-6
CASKQDSYNSPLHF
TGTGCCAGCAAGCAGGACTCCTATAATTCACCCCTCCACTTT
>TRBV30|12|NA|NA|TRBJ1-4
CAWGQLDEKLFF
TGTGCCTGGGGACAGTTGGATGAAAAACTGTTTTTT
>TRBV7-9|13|NA|many|TRBJ2-7
CASSPGPFYEQYF
TGTGCCAGCAGCCCCGGTCCTTTCTACGAGCAGTACTTC
>TRBV27|13|TRBD1|NA|TRBJ1-2
CASSLGRGYGYTF
TGTGCCAGCAGTTTAGGCAGGGGGTATGGCTACACCTTC
>TRBV5-8|15|NA|NA|TRBJ1-4
CASSLVLGPNEKLFF
TGTGCCAGCAGCTTAGTTTTGGGCCCTAATGAAAAACTGTTTTTT
>TRBV6-2/TRBV6-3|16|TRBD1|NA|TRBJ1-1
CASSPAGTGRRTEAFF
TGTGCCAGCAGTCCCGCCGGGACAGGGAGGAGGACTGAAGCTTTCTTT
>TRBV5-4|14|NA|NA|TRBJ2-7
CASSPDPGDYEQYF
TGTGCCAGCAGCCCGGACCCCGGGGACTACGAGCAGTACTTC
>TRBV9|14|NA|NA|TRBJ1-2
CASSPRTDSYGYTF
TGTGCCAGCAGCCCCAGGACGGACTCCTATGGCTACACCTTC
>TRBV3-1/TRBV3-2|15|NA|once|TRBJ1-2
CASSQVGLGIHGYTF
TGTGCCAGCAGCCAAGTGGGACTAGGCATTCACGGCTACACCTTC
>TRBV30|11|NA|NA|TRBJ2-5
CAWTVSETQYF
TGTGCCTGGACAGTGTCCGAGACCCAGTACTTC
>TRBV3-1/TRBV3-2|17|TRBD1|NA|TRBJ1-2
CASSPEKDRVANYGYTF
TGTGCCAGCAGCCCTGAAAAAGACAGGGTAGCTAACTATGGCTACACCTTC
>TRBV19|16|TRBD1|NA|TRBJ1-5
CASSIGTGEENQPQHF
TGTGCCAGTAGTATAGGGACAGGGGAGGAAAATCAGCCCCAGCATTTT
>TRBV14|19|TRBD2|NA|TRBJ2-3
CASSLTSGGAPPRTDTQYF
TGTGCCAGCAGCCTAACTAGCGGGGGGGCCCCCCCGCGCACAGATACGCAGTATTTT
>TRBV25-1|16|NA|NA|TRBJ1-1
CASSESGKGGNTEAFF
TGTGCCAGCAGTGAATCAGGTAAAGGGGGAAACACTGAAGCTTTCTTT
>TRBV18|14|TRBD1|few|TRBJ1-5
CASSRDRSNQPQHF
TGTGCCAGCTCGCGGGACAGAAGCAATCAGCCCCAGCATTTT
>TRBV5-1|16|NA|few|TRBJ1-1
CASSLDRASMNTEAFF
TGCGCCAGCAGCTTGGACAGGGCTTCAATGAACACTGAAGCTTTCTTT
>TRBV20-1|18|TRBD1|once|TRBJ2-2
CSASSPPGQGSSPGELFF
TGCAGTGCTAGTTCACCGCCGGGACAGGGGTCGAGTCCCGGGGAGCTGTTTTTT
>TRBV4-1|12|NA|NA|TRBJ1-1
CASRRGDTEAFF
TGCGCCAGCAGGCGGGGGGACACTGAAGCTTTCTTT
>TRBV19|14|NA|NA|TRBJ2-3
CASSITGIADTQYF
TGTGCCAGTAGTATAACAGGGATCGCAGATACGCAGTATTTT
>TRBV3-1/TRBV3-2|16|NA|few|TRBJ1-2
CASSRGGSGVAYGYTF
TGTGCCAGCAGCCGTGGAGGTTCAGGGGTGGCCTATGGCTACACCTTC
>TRBV6-1|13|NA|NA|TRBJ1-2
CASSNTGFGLYTF
TGTGCCAGCAGTAATACAGGGTTTGGTCTTTACACCTTC
>TRBV30|16|TRBD2|NA|TRBJ2-5
CAWSVGGRGGRETQYF
TGTGCCTGGAGTGTAGGAGGGCGGGGGGGAAGAGAGACCCAGTACTTC
>TRBV7-9|16|NA|once|TRBJ2-2
CASSPKNGANTGELFF
TGTGCCAGCAGCCCTAAAAACGGAGCGAACACCGGGGAGCTGTTTTTT
>TRBV4-3|14|NA|NA|TRBJ2-5
CASSQAFGEETQYF
TGCGCCAGCAGCCAAGCATTCGGTGAAGAGACCCAGTACTTC
>TRBV5-4|14|NA|NA|TRBJ1-4
CASSLELNNEKLFF
TGTGCCAGCAGCTTGGAGCTGAACAATGAAAAACTGTTTTTT
>TRBV21-1|16|NA|NA|TRBJ2-1
CASSKAGRASYNEQFF
TGTGCCAGCAGCAAAGCGGGCAGGGCGTCCTACAATGAGCAGTTCTTC
>TRBV7-8|14|NA|NA|TRBJ1-4
CASSLEVRGEKLFF
TGTGCCAGCAGCTTAGAAGTCAGGGGAGAAAAACTGTTTTTT
>TRBV11-2|15|NA|NA|TRBJ2-6
CASSFSGPGANVLTF
TGTGCCAGCAGCTTCTCTGGGCCCGGGGCCAACGTCCTGACTTTC